The 19 T cell receptor beta chains in this list originate from one sample, sequenced in a study of cytomegalovirus exposure and HLA in healthy donors. PCR involved 60 Vbeta and 13 Jbeta primers. The method was immunoSEQ multiplex PCR; TCRdb's version includes in-frame clones alone and lacks a portion of them. The sample includes under 250,000 clones, approximately 78% of them seen just once. The sequencing input was PBMCs. The receptors come from a woman aged 40 to 55 in good health and CMV-seronegative.

The V and J genes are TRBV7-8 and TRBJ2-3, with a weak D call TRBD2 (6 bases). Trimming took 5 bases from V and 6 from J, leaving 18 bases between them. CDR1 and CDR2 from the germline V gene are SGHVS and FQNEAQ. The CDR3 extends over 15 amino acids. CDR3 amino acids: CASSGTGLPADTQYF. The CDR3 DNA follows: TGTGCCAGCAGCGGGACGGGACTTCCAGCGGATACGCAGTATTTT. The whole variable domain, filled in from reference TRBV7-8 and TRBJ2-3, reads GAGVSQSPRYKVAKRGQDVALRCDPISGHVSLFWYQQALGQGPEFLTYFQNEAQLDKSGLPSDRFFAERPEGSVSTLKIQRTQQEDSAVYLCASSGTGLPADTQYFGPGTRLTVL.

This chain links TRBV5-1 with TRBJ1-1, with a possible D match to TRBD1 (6 bases). Trimming stripped 5 bases from V and 7 bases from J, with 18 bases between. The CDR3 has 14 amino acids. Germline V gene lookup returns CDR1 SGHRS and CDR2 YFSETQ. The CDR3 coding sequence is TGCGCCAGCAGTGGGGGACACGGAATGCATGAAGCTTTCTTT. Translation: CASSGGHGMHEAFF.

The chain is built from TRBV5-1 and TRBJ1-4; D is uncertain. The CDR3 spans 14 residues. The ends were cut back, 0 bases at V and 7 bases at J, with 10 bases in the middle. Germline V lookup: CDR1 SGHRS, CDR2 YFSETQ. The CDR3 DNA reads TGCGCCAGCAGCTTGGCTCCTTTCAGTGAAAAACTGTTTTTT. This sequence encodes CASSLAPFSEKLFF.

J is TRBJ1-2 and V is TRBV5-1; D is uncertain. Germline V CDR1 and CDR2: SGHRS, YFSETQ. The CDR3 extends over 14 amino acids. Trimming cost V 4 bases and J 0 bases, with 10 bases left between them. The CDR3 DNA reads as TGCGCCAGCAGCATCCCCGGGACTAACTATGGCTACACCTTC. It encodes CASSIPGTNYGYTF. Supplemented by reference TRBV5-1 and TRBJ1-2, the full variable domain reads KAGVTQTPRYLIKTRGQQVTLSCSPISGHRSVSWYQQTPGQGLQFLFEYFSETQRNKGNFPGRFSGRQFSNSRSEMNVSTLELGDSALYLCASSIPGTNYGYTFGSGTRLTVV.

The chain is built from TRBV14 and TRBJ2-1; D might be TRBD2 (5 bases). Per germline, CDR1 SGHDN and CDR2 FVKESK. V was pared by 4 bases and J by 9 bases, with 13 bases between. The CDR3 contains 13 residues. This CDR3 reads CASSPSRDAEQFF. The CDR3 DNA follows: TGTGCCAGCAGCCCGTCTCGGGATGCTGAGCAGTTCTTC.

The chain is built from TRBV5-1 and TRBJ2-1; D is undetermined. Trimming stripped 0 bases from V and 9 bases from J, with 10 bases between. CDR3 length equals 13 residues. Germline V gene lookup returns CDR1 SGHRS and CDR2 YFSETQ. This CDR3 reads CASSLGTTTEQFF. DNA of the CDR3: TGCGCCAGCAGCTTGGGAACTACCACTGAGCAGTTCTTC.

This chain connects TRBV7-7 to TRBJ2-2, with D possibly TRBD1 on 6 matching bases. Trimming removed 3 bases from V and 1 base from J, with 15 bases in between. Germline V gene lookup returns CDR1 SSHAT and CDR2 FNYEAQ (reference sequence). The CDR3 has 17 residues. In DNA, the CDR3 is TGTGCCAGCAGCTTGTACGCAGGGGCGCTGAACACCGGGGAGCTGTTTTTT. Residues: CASSLYAGALNTGELFF.

The chain has TRBV7-2 and TRBJ2-7; 8 bases fit TRBD2. V trimming: 3 bases; J trimming: 0 bases; junction bases outside the gene matches: 4. Per germline, CDR1 SGHTA and CDR2 FQGNSA. This CDR3 is 15 amino acids long. CDR3 coding DNA: TGTGCCAGCAGCTTTACGAGCGGGAGCTCCTACGAGCAGTACTTC. Encoded protein: CASSFTSGSSYEQYF.

This chain joins TRBV18 and TRBJ1-2; 7 bases match TRBD1. CDR3 length: 16 amino acids. Unmatched junction bases numbered 17, after V lost 3 bases and J lost 10 bases. CDR1 is KGHSH, CDR2 LQKENI, per germline. CDR3 sequence (DNA): TGTGCCAGCTCACCCCTAAAACTAGGGACAGAGGGAGCCTACACCTTC. This gives the protein CASSPLKLGTEGAYTF.

This chain uses TRBV28 with TRBJ2-7; 8 bases fit TRBD1. The junction had 13 bases not matched to a gene; V was cut back by 5 bases and J by 7 bases. The CDR3 covers 15 residues. Germline V gives CDR1 MDHEN, CDR2 SYDVKM. The CDR3: CASSLPGTGGREQYF. The CDR3 DNA follows: TGTGCCAGCAGTCTGCCCGGGACAGGCGGTAGGGAGCAGTACTTC.

V is TRBV6-6 and J is TRBJ2-7; 8 positions agree with TRBD2. Germline V CDR1 and CDR2: MNHNY, SVGAGI (reference sequence). The CDR3 loop spans 15 amino acids. Unmatched junction bases numbered 5, after V lost 2 bases and J lost 2 bases. This chain's CDR3 is CASSYGGTRTYEQYF. CDR3 coding DNA: TGTGCCAGCAGTTACGGCGGGACTAGGACCTACGAGCAGTACTTC.

V and J are TRBV10-2 and TRBJ2-5, with a tentative D call TRBD1 (5 bases). This CDR3 is built from 15 residues. Germline-derived CDR1 and CDR2 are WSHSY and SAAADI. The V end lost 2 bases, the J end lost 0 bases, and 10 bases lay between the germline ends. CDR3 in DNA: TGCGCCAGCAGTGAGGCAGGGAAGTACCAAGAGACCCAGTACTTC. Amino acids: CASSEAGKYQETQYF.

The J gene is TRBJ1-6, the V gene TRBV29-1; D possibly corresponds to TRBD1 (6 bases). CDR3 length: 13 residues. The germline gives CDR1 SQVTM, CDR2 ANQGSEA. V was clipped by 7 bases and J by 8 bases, with 15 bases between them. This CDR3 is CSAKGGLDSPLHF. In DNA form, the CDR3 reads TGCAGCGCAAAGGGGGGGTTGGATTCACCCCTCCACTTT.

For the CDR3, the DNA is TGTGCCAGCAGCTTACCCCGAGGACAGGGGAAGGGGCAGTACTTC. Its protein product is CASSLPRGQGKGQYF. This sequence joins TRBV7-8 and TRBJ2-7; 9 nucleotides agree with TRBD1. Per germline, CDR1 SGHVS and CDR2 FQNEAQ. The CDR3 covers 15 residues. The V segment lost 2 bases and the J segment 9 bases; nucleotides outside the gene matches: 11.

This chain connects TRBV7-9 to TRBJ2-7, with 10 bases identical to TRBD2. Trimming took 1 base from V and 4 from J; bases not matched to a gene: 10. CDR3 length equals 17 residues. Germline CDR1 reads SEHNR; CDR2 reads FQNEAQ (reference sequence). The CDR3 here is CASSLEKGSGRSYEQYF. CDR3 coding DNA: TGTGCCAGCAGCTTAGAGAAGGGTAGCGGGAGGTCTTACGAGCAGTACTTC.

V usage is TRBV5-8 and J usage is TRBJ1-1; tentative D call: TRBD1 (6 bases). Germline CDR1 and CDR2: SGHTS and YDEGEE. Trimming stripped 4 bases from V and 11 bases from J, with 18 bases between. This CDR3 has 13 amino acids. The CDR3 nucleotides read TGTGCCAGCAGCGCGGACAGCGCCTTTAGGGCTTTCTTT. The encoded protein is CASSADSAFRAFF.

This chain links TRBV7-2 with TRBJ1-6; 9 positions match TRBD1. Germline V gene data show CDR1 as SGHTA and CDR2 as FQGNSA. The CDR3 spans 17 residues. The V and J ends lost 5 bases and 5 bases, in that order; junction bases with no gene match: 10. CDR3 residues: CASSPVGRDRDNSPLHF. In DNA form, the CDR3 reads TGTGCCAGCAGCCCCGTTGGCCGGGACAGGGATAATTCACCCCTCCACTTT.

CDR3 residues: CASSSGTGQETQYF. The CDR3 nucleotides read TGTGCCAGCAGCTCCGGGACAGGCCAAGAGACCCAGTACTTC. This chain connects TRBV5-5 to TRBJ2-5; 8 positions match TRBD1. Germline CDR1 SGHKS, CDR2 YYEKEE (reference sequence). V lost 3 bases, J lost 1 base, and 2 bases stayed unmatched. This CDR3 has 14 residues.

A few counts support this clone. This sequence joins TRBV9 and TRBJ2-1, with D possibly matching TRBD2 (5 bases). The V and J ends lost 2 bases and 4 bases respectively, with 13 bases between them. The CDR3 spans 15 residues. Germline V gene lookup returns CDR1 SGDLS and CDR2 YYNGEE. The CDR3 sequence: CASSVSGVLYNEQFF. The DNA of the CDR3 is TGTGCCAGCAGCGTTTCCGGGGTTCTGTACAATGAGCAGTTCTTC. Looking up the rest from reference TRBV9 and TRBJ2-1 gives the full variable domain: DSGVTQTPKHLITATGQRVTLRCSPRSGDLSVYWYQQSLDQGLQFLIQYYNGEERAKGNILERFSAQQFPDLHSELNLSSLELGDSALYFCASSVSGVLYNEQFFGPGTRLTVL.